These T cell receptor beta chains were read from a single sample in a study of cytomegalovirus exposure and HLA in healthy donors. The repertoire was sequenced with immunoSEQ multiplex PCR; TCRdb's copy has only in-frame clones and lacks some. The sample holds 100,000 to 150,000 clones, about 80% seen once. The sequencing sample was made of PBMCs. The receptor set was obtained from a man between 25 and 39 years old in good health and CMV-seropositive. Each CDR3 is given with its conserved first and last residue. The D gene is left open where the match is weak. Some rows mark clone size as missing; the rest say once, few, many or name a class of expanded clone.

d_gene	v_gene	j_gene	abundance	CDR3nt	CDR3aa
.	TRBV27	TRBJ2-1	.	TGTGCCAGCAGTTTATCGGGAGAAACTGCCTACAATGAGCAGTTCTTC	CASSLSGETAYNEQFF
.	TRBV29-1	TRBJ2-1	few	TGCAGCGTTGAAGGGACAGACTACAATGAGCAGTTCTTC	CSVEGTDYNEQFF
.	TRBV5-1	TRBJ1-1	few	TGCGCCAGCAGCTTCGGGAGGGGCACTGAAGCTTTCTTT	CASSFGRGTEAFF
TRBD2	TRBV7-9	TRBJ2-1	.	TGTGCCAGCAGCTCGGGGGGGTTAGAGCAGTTCTTC	CASSSGGLEQFF
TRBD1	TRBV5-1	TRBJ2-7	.	TGCGCCAGCAGCTTGGCCGGACAGGGGGAAAACTACGAGCAGTACTTC	CASSLAGQGENYEQYF
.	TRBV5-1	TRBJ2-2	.	TGCGCCAGCAGCTGGACCGGGACACCGAACACCGGGGAGCTGTTTTTT	CASSWTGTPNTGELFF
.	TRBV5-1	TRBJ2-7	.	TGCGCCAGCAGTGGGGGCAGGCAGGGGACCGAGCAGTACTTC	CASSGGRQGTEQYF
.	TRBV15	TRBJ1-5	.	TGTGCCACCACCCGGGGGATTTATCAGCCCCAGCATTTT	CATTRGIYQPQHF
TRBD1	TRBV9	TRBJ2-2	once	TGTGCCAGCAGCGACCAGTCCGGGACAGGGGGCAGCCGGGAGCTGTTTTTT	CASSDQSGTGGSRELFF
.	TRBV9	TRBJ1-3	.	TGTGCCAGCAGCGATGGACTGAACTCTGGAAACACCATATATTTT	CASSDGLNSGNTIYF
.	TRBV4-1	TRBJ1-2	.	TGCGCCAGCAGCCAAGGGGCCAGTGCGAAATACACCTTC	CASSQGASAKYTF
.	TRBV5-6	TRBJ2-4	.	TGTGCCAGCAGTCCTCCCTCCTTATTTGCCAAAAACATTCAGTACTTC	CASSPPSLFAKNIQYF
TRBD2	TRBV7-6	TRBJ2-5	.	TGTGCCAGCAGCTTGGGGACTAGCGGGGGCGCCAGCCAAGAGACCCAGTACTTC	CASSLGTSGGASQETQYF
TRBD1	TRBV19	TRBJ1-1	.	TGTGCCAGTACCGGGACAGGATCCACTGAAGCTTTCTTT	CASTGTGSTEAFF
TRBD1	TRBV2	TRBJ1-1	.	TGTGCCAGCAGCCGGACAGGAGACACTGAAGCTTTCTTT	CASSRTGDTEAFF
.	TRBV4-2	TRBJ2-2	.	TGTGCCAGCAGCCAAGACAGTTCCGGGGAGCTGTTTTTT	CASSQDSSGELFF
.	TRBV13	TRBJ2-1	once	TGTGCCAGCAGCTTGGAGGGACGCCTCAGCTCCTACAATGAGCAGTTCTTC	CASSLEGRLSSYNEQFF
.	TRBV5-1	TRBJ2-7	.	TGCGCCAGCAGCTTGGGCCAGTACTACGAGCAGTACTTC	CASSLGQYYEQYF
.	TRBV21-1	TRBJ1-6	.	TGTGCCAGCAGCTTCGGGGGTTATAATTCACCCCTCCACTTT	CASSFGGYNSPLHF
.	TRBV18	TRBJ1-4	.	TGTGCCAGCTCACCAGCAAACAGGGCCAATGAAAAACTGTTTTTT	CASSPANRANEKLFF
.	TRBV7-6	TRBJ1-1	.	TGTGCCAGCAGCCGCTGGACAGCCGACACTGAAGCTTTCTTT	CASSRWTADTEAFF
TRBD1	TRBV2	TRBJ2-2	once	TGTGCCAGCAGGACCCCCGGGACAGGGAAAACCGGGGAGCTGTTTTTT	CASRTPGTGKTGELFF
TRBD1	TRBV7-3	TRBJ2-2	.	TGTGCCAGCAGCTCGACAGGGGCGGGCGGGGAGCTGTTTTTT	CASSSTGAGGELFF
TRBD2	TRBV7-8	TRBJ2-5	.	TGTGCCAGCAGCTTATTTGGACTAGCGGGGGGCCAAGAGACCCAGTACTTC	CASSLFGLAGGQETQYF
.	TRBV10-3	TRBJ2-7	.	TGTGCCATCAGTGACCAGGGTTTCAAAGACGAGCAGTACTTC	CAISDQGFKDEQYF
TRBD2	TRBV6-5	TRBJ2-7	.	TGTGCCAGCGGGCCTAGCGGGGGTTACGAGCAGTACTTC	CASGPSGGYEQYF
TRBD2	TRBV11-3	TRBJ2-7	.	TGTGCCAGCAGCTTAGGTCCAGCGGGAACCTACGAGCAGTACTTC	CASSLGPAGTYEQYF
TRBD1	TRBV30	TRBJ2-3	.	TGTGCCTCTACGACAGGGCCAATTAGCACAGATACGCAGTATTTT	CASTTGPISTDTQYF
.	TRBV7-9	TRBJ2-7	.	TGTGCCAGCAGCTCCCGAGGGGGCGGGGGGTCCCGCTCCTACGAGCAGTACTTC	CASSSRGGGGSRSYEQYF
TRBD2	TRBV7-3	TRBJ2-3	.	TGTGCCAGCAGCTCCGGAGGTAGCGGGGCTAGCACAGATACGCAGTATTTT	CASSSGGSGASTDTQYF
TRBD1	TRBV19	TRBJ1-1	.	TGTGCCAGTAGTACCGCCGACCACAGGGGGCCAAACACTGAAGCTTTCTTT	CASSTADHRGPNTEAFF
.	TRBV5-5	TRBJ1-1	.	TGTGCCAGCAGCTTTCAGGGATGGATGAACACTGAAGCTTTCTTT	CASSFQGWMNTEAFF
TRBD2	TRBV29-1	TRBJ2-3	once	TGCAGCGTTGGCCGGACTAGCGGAGATACGCAGTATTTT	CSVGRTSGDTQYF
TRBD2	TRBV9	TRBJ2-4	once	TGTGCCAGCAGCCCCTCCGGGACTAGCGGGAATCCCAAAAACATTCAGTACTTC	CASSPSGTSGNPKNIQYF
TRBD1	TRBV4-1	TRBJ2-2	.	TGCGCCAGCAGCCAAACCCCAGGGGGCGCCGGGGAGCTGTTTTTT	CASSQTPGGAGELFF
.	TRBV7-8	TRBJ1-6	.	TGTGCCAGCAGCTTAGAGCGTTTGGACATCCTGGGAAATTCACCCCTCCACTTT	CASSLERLDILGNSPLHF
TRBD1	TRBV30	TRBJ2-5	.	TGTGCCGGGGGACAGCTACAAGAGACCCAGTACTTC	CAGGQLQETQYF
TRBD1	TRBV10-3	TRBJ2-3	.	TGTGCCATCAGTGTTAAGGACAGGGGACGCACAGATACGCAGTATTTT	CAISVKDRGRTDTQYF
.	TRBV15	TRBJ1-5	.	TGTGCCACCAGCAGAGCCAGGGAGCCCCAGCATTTT	CATSRAREPQHF
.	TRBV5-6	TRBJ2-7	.	TGTGCCAGCAGCTTGTCTCTGAGCTCCTACGAGCAGTACTTC	CASSLSLSSYEQYF
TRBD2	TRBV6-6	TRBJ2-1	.	TGTGCCAGCAGTTTACTAGCGGGGGACACGGATGAGCAGTTCTTC	CASSLLAGDTDEQFF
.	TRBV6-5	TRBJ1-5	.	TGTGCCAGCAGTTCCAGTGGCAATCAGCCCCAGCATTTT	CASSSSGNQPQHF
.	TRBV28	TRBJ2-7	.	TGTGCCAGCAGTTTTGCCCTAGTTCCCTACGAGCAGTACTTC	CASSFALVPYEQYF
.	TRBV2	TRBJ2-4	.	TGTGCCAGCAGTGAATCGGAGGCCAAAAACATTCAGTACTTC	CASSESEAKNIQYF
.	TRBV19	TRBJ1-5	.	TGTGCCAGTAGTCCCCGTAGGGGGGGAAAAGCCCAGCATTTT	CASSPRRGGKAQHF
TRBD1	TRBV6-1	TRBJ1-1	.	TGTGCCAGCACCCCCTGGGGACAGGAGACCCCTGAAGCTTTCTTT	CASTPWGQETPEAFF
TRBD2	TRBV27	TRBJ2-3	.	TGTGCCAGCAGTTACGGGACTAGCGGGGGGGCAACAGATACGCAGTATTTT	CASSYGTSGGATDTQYF
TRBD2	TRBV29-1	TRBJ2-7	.	TGCAGCGTACAAAGCGGGGGGACCACCTACGAGCAGTACTTC	CSVQSGGTTYEQYF
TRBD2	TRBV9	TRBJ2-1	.	TGTGCCAGCAGCCCTACGAGCGGGGGGTTGAATGAGCAGTTCTTC	CASSPTSGGLNEQFF
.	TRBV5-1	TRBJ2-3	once	TGCGCCAGCAGCTTGGAGTGGGGCGCCGCGGATACGCAGTATTTT	CASSLEWGAADTQYF
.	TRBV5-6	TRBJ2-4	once	TGTGCCAGCAGCCCGCGGGGGCGAGGAAACATTCAGTACTTC	CASSPRGRGNIQYF
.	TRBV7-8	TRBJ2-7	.	TGTGCCAGCAGCTTAGACAGATATTACGAGCAGTACTTC	CASSLDRYYEQYF
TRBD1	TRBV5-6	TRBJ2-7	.	TGTGCCAGCAGCCCGGGGACAGGGTGGTACGAGCAGTACTTC	CASSPGTGWYEQYF